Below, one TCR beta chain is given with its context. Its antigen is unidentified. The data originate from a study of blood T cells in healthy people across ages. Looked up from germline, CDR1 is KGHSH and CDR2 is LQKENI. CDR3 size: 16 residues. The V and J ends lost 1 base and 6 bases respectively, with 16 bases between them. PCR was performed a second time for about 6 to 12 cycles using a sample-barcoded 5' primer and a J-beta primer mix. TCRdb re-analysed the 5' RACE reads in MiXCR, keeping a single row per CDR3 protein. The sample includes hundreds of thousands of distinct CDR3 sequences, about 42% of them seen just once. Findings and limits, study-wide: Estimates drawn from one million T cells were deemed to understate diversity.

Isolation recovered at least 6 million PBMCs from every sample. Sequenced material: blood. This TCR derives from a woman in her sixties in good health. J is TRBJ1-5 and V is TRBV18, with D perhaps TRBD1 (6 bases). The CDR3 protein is CASSPRGYREGQPQHF. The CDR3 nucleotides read TGTGCCAGCTCACCACGTGGCTACAGGGAAGGTCAGCCCCAGCATTTT.